This entry describes one T cell receptor beta chain. The target of this receptor is not known. No base quality information exists; no much larger clone differs at one position. This entry is derived from a study of a mutant IDH1 vaccine in newly diagnosed glioma (dated by TCRdb to about 2021). About the full investigation: Patients received eight vaccinations in weeks 1, 3, 5, 7, 11, 15, 19 and 23, corresponding to visits V03 through V10. Vaccination was initiated 4-6 weeks after radiotherapy alone, or concurrently with temozolomide cycles in the chemotherapy-containing groups. Of the approximately 34 treated patients, approximately 62% were male and approximately 38% were female, and a mean age of roughly 41 years was recorded. Before enrollment, most patients had been given radiochemotherapy with temozolomide as standard therapy, while the rest had received either radiotherapy alone or temozolomide alone. Peripheral blood was drawn at six visits: V03 (baseline), V05, V07, V10, V12 and V13. Longitudinal TCRB deep sequencing was done for some 26 treated patients, wherever samples were available for exploratory analyses.

The library came from the immunoSEQ multiplex PCR assay. The hsTCRB Kit was used according to the manufacturer's protocol to amplify rearranged TCR beta chain sequences. An Illumina MiSeq was used to sequence the TCRB libraries. The published analysis was carried out like this. The proprietary platform of the kit vendor was used for demultiplexing, trimming and gene mapping. TCRdb mirrors the immuneACCESS table, restricted to in-frame sequences. Some clones are absent from its copies; in checked studies, under half trace to an unresolved V gene, and the reason for the others is unknown. V and J calls and clone size come straight from that table; D and trimming were deduced from the DNA. The sample records about 60,000 clones, 84% of which are singletons. Roughly 9% of the sample comes from the top ten. V was cut back by 6 bases and J by 8 bases, leaving a gap of 17 bases between them. The CDR3 runs 14 amino acids, cysteine and phenylalanine included. Only CDR3 DNA is held: 42 bases, read in frame from base 1. For CDR1 and CDR2, the germline V gene lists MNHEY and SVGAGI.

Beyond this particular receptor, the publication reports: PBMC samples for TCRB deep sequencing were selected based on availability. Pseudoprogression appeared unrelated to alterations in the top peripheral T cell clonotypes detected by TCRB sequencing. Across multiple MHC alleles, vaccine-induced immune responses were seen in around 93% of patients. The authors noted that analyses of patient blood samples could not be reproduced because of sample limitations.

Sample time point, as interpreted from the label and publication: week 11, during vaccination. Each vaccine dose, consisting of 300 ug of a 20-mer mutant IDH1 peptide in Montanide, was administered subcutaneously with topical imiquimod. Donors had newly diagnosed WHO grade 3 or 4 IDH1-mutant astrocytomas with loss of nuclear ATRX. The samples were drawn from NOA16, a multicentre, single-arm, open-label phase I trial in Germany that tested a mutant IDH1 peptide vaccine in humans for the first time. Genomic DNA for TCRB sequencing was extracted from EDTA blood using the DNeasy Blood and Tissue Kit. The chain uses TRBV6-5 and TRBJ2-1; no D gene can be assigned with confidence. This clonotype was obtained from a woman aged 45-65 years with glioma. The specimen was PBMCs, collected from a glioma patient whose treatment included an IDH1 peptide vaccine. CDR3 sequence: CASRLRIGRDEQFF. Here is the DNA: TGTGCCAGCAGGCTAAGAATTGGACGGGATGAGCAGTTCTTC.